The 27 T cell receptor beta chains below all came from one sample that was sequenced in a study of blood T cell repertoires in COVID-19. Here immunoSEQ multiplex PCR was the method, and the copy in TCRdb shows in-frame clones only, minus some. The top ten hold roughly 45% of the sample, which has about 75,000 clones, 88% seen once. What was sequenced was peripheral blood. All receptors derive from a human donor in a cohort sampled during active COVID-19.

V is TRBV7-6 and J is TRBJ2-7; 9 nucleotides agree with TRBD1. Germline-derived CDR1 and CDR2 are SGHVS and FNYEAQ. CDR3 length: 16 amino acids. V was pared by 5 bases and J by 1 base, with 9 bases of the junction left unmatched. The CDR3 DNA reads TGTGCCAGCAGCCACGGGACAGGGACGGGTTCCTACGAGCAGTACTTC. Translating gives CASSHGTGTGSYEQYF. The full variable domain, in which reference TRBV7-6 and TRBJ2-7 provide the parts outside the CDR3, is GAGVSQSPRYKVTKRGQDVALRCDPISGHVSLYWYRQALGQGPEFLTYFNYEAQQDKSGLPNDRFSAERPEGSISTLTIQRTEQRDSAMYRCASSHGTGTGSYEQYFGPGTRLTVT.

The rearrangement links TRBV19 to TRBJ1-1; TRBD1 aligns across 9 bases. Germline trimming cut 4 bases from V and 5 bases from J; bases unmatched to any gene: 5. The length of the CDR3 is 14 residues. Germline V CDR1 and CDR2: LNHDA, SQIVND (reference sequence). As DNA, the CDR3 is TGTGCCAGTAGTACCAACAGGGGGCTGACTGAAGCTTTCTTT. Its translation: CASSTNRGLTEAFF.

The J gene is TRBJ2-2, the V gene TRBV19, with 14 bases identical to TRBD2. The CDR3 loop spans 17 amino acids. CDR1 is LNHDA and CDR2 is SQIVND in the germline V gene (reference sequence). Losses at the gene ends were 6 bases for V and 6 bases for J; bases not matched to a gene: 9. This CDR3 is CASSLPGLAGVAGELFF. DNA of the CDR3: TGTGCCAGTAGCTTACCGGGACTAGCGGGAGTGGCCGGGGAGCTGTTTTTT. Full variable domain (outside the CDR3, taken from reference TRBV19 and TRBJ2-2): DGGITQSPKYLFRKEGQNVTLSCEQNLNHDAMYWYRQDPGQGLRLIYYSQIVNDFQKGDIAEGYSVSREKKESFPLTVTSAQKNPTAFYLCASSLPGLAGVAGELFFGEGSRLTVL.

In DNA form, the CDR3 reads TGTGCCAGCAGCTCCAAGACCAAGGGGCAGGGAGGGGAAAAACTGTTTTTT. It yields the protein CASSSKTKGQGGEKLFF. V and J are TRBV5-4 and TRBJ1-4; D is possibly TRBD1 (5 bases). V lost 3 bases, J lost 8 bases, and 23 bases lay in between. The germline V gene has CDR1 SGHNT and CDR2 YYREEE (reference sequence). The CDR3 covers 17 residues.

Notes on this clone: Other DNA sequences in this sample translate to the same CDR3. For the CDR3, the DNA is TGTGCCAGCAGTCCTACTAGCGGAGATTACGAGCAGTACTTC. Encoded protein: CASSPTSGDYEQYF. The chain recombines TRBV7-2 with TRBJ2-7, with 8 bases fitting TRBD2. The CDR3 is made up of 14 amino acids. Losses at the gene ends were 6 bases for V and 4 bases for J; bases not matched to a gene: 8. CDR1 and CDR2 from the germline V gene are SGHTA and FQGNSA.

This clone was seen a single time. This chain links TRBV18 with TRBJ2-5; D not resolved. This CDR3 has 14 amino acids. The V end lost 0 bases, the J end lost 2 bases, and 7 bases lay between the germline ends. Germline CDR1 KGHSH, CDR2 LQKENI. CDR3 DNA: TGTGCCAGCTCACCACCGAACAGTCAAGAGACCCAGTACTTC. Translated: CASSPPNSQETQYF.

The chain combines TRBV3-1 (or the pseudogene TRBV3-2) with TRBJ2-7, with TRBD2 matching over 7 bases. V lost 1 base, J lost 0 bases, and 3 bases stayed unmatched. The CDR3 runs 15 residues. Germline CDR1 reads LGHDT; CDR2 reads YNNKEL (reference sequence). This CDR3 is CASSQGGGSSYEQYF. The CDR3, as DNA: TGTGCCAGCAGCCAAGGGGGGGGGAGCTCCTACGAGCAGTACTTC.

The chain is built from TRBV2 and TRBJ2-1; 10 bases line up with TRBD1. CDR1 is SNHLY and CDR2 is FYNNEI in the germline V gene. The CDR3 loop spans 15 amino acids. The V gene end was trimmed by 4 bases and the J gene end by 4 bases; junction bases not matched to a gene: 4. The chain's CDR3 is CASSVDRGSYNEQFF. Written as DNA, the CDR3 is TGTGCCAGCAGTGTGGACAGGGGGAGTTACAATGAGCAGTTCTTC.

This clone was detected once. The rearrangement uses TRBV29-1 and TRBJ1-1; D is perhaps TRBD1 (6 bases). The V gene's germline CDR1 is SQVTM and CDR2 ANQGSEA. CDR3 length: 13 amino acids. Trimming shortened V by 7 bases and J by 4 bases, and 16 bases separated the two germline ends. This CDR3 reads CSAIGQLGTEAFF. The CDR3, as DNA: TGCAGCGCCATCGGACAGTTGGGCACTGAAGCTTTCTTT.

The table lists this clone with a count of one. CDR3 sequence reads: CASSASGGATDTQYF. The CDR3 DNA sequence: TGTGCCAGCAGTGCCAGCGGGGGGGCGACAGATACGCAGTATTTT. The genes are TRBV9 and TRBJ2-3; 10 bases map to TRBD2. V dropped 5 bases and J dropped 3; count of bases not matched to a gene: 6. CDR1 is SGDLS and CDR2 is YYNGEE in the germline V gene. CDR3 length: 15 residues.

This clone was detected only once. This chain connects TRBV21-1 to TRBJ1-1; the table's D call TRBD1 went unverified against the DNA. TRBV21-1 is shown as a pseudogene. This CDR3 spans 19 amino acids. CDR3 sequence: CASSRPEGTGRRLNTEAFF. CDR3 coding DNA: TGTGCCAGCAGCCGGCCCGAGGGTACAGGGCGCCGACTGAACACTGAAGCTTTCTTT.

V usage is TRBV2 and J usage is TRBJ2-3, with a possible D match to TRBD1 (5 bases). Germline CDR1 is SNHLY and CDR2 is FYNNEI. The CDR3 has 13 amino acids. The V end lost 4 bases, the J end lost 3 bases, and 8 bases lay between the germline ends. The CDR3 sequence is CASSGQGTDTQYF. The CDR3 DNA sequence: TGTGCCAGCAGTGGGCAGGGAACAGATACGCAGTATTTT.

This clone has just one count. The rearrangement joins TRBV7-2 to TRBJ2-3; D is perhaps TRBD2 (6 bases). This CDR3 is built from 13 residues. V dropped 8 bases and J dropped 2 bases, with 11 bases sitting between them. The germline gives CDR1 SGHTA, CDR2 FQGNSA. CDR3 in amino acids: CASLRGTTDTQYF. The CDR3 nucleotides read TGTGCCAGCCTACGGGGGACCACAGATACGCAGTATTTT.

The V gene is TRBV30, the J gene TRBJ1-2; no firm D call. Deletions cut 0 bases from V and 8 bases from J, with 16 bases between. CDR3 size: 14 residues. In germline, CDR1 is GTSNPN, CDR2 SVGIG (reference sequence). In DNA form, the CDR3 reads TGTGCCTGGAGTGTACTTTCTGAGGTCCACGGCTACACCTTC. Its protein product is CAWSVLSEVHGYTF.

The gene calls are TRBV27 and TRBJ1-1; no definite D call. The CDR3 contains 15 residues. The V and J ends lost 6 bases and 11 bases respectively, with 25 bases between them. From germline, CDR1 is MNHEY and CDR2 SMNVEV (reference sequence). CDR3: CASRVEGSGPVGAFF. CDR3 bases: TGTGCCAGCAGAGTGGAGGGTTCGGGTCCAGTGGGGGCTTTCTTT.

The rearrangement joins TRBV6-2 or TRBV6-3 to TRBJ1-2; 8 bases fit TRBD1. The J segment lost 8 bases and the V segment lost 7 bases, leaving 15 bases of the junction unmatched. Germline CDR1 and CDR2: MNHEY and SVGEGT. This CDR3 is 15 amino acids long. The CDR3 protein is CASNPLTRGRDGYTF. CDR3 sequence (DNA): TGTGCCAGCAACCCTTTAACCAGGGGGCGCGACGGCTACACCTTC.

The J gene is TRBJ1-3, the V gene TRBV5-4; 7 nucleotides match TRBD1. V was pared by 2 bases and J by 1 base, with 6 bases of the junction left unmatched. This CDR3 has 16 amino acids. CDR1 and CDR2 from the germline V gene are SGHNT and YYREEE (reference sequence). The CDR3 spells CASSLDRVVSGNTIYF. DNA of the CDR3: TGTGCCAGCAGCTTAGACAGGGTGGTGTCTGGAAACACCATATATTTT.

The V call is TRBV10-3, the J call TRBJ1-2, with 7 nucleotides matching TRBD1. CDR1 and CDR2 (germline): ENHRY, SYGVKD. This CDR3 is 15 amino acids long. Trimming removed 7 bases from V and 0 bases from J; junction bases left unmatched: 8. The CDR3 DNA follows: TGTGCCATCAATCAGGGGGACAGAGCTAACTATGGCTACACCTTC. Its translation is CAINQGDRANYGYTF.

The rearrangement joins TRBV5-1 to TRBJ2-2; TRBD2 matches 9 bases. Losses at the gene ends were 4 bases for V and 0 bases for J; bases not matched to a gene: 4. Germline values: CDR1 SGHRS, CDR2 YFSETQ. The CDR3 has 16 amino acids. The CDR3 DNA reads TGCGCCAGCAGCCCCAGGACTAGCGCGAACACCGGGGAGCTGTTTTTT. Protein sequence: CASSPRTSANTGELFF.

This chain uses TRBV2 with TRBJ1-1; the D gene is possibly TRBD1 (5 bases). Trimming cost V 5 bases and J 1 base, with 5 bases left between them. The CDR3 runs to 12 residues. Germline loops: CDR1 SNHLY, CDR2 FYNNEI. The CDR3 spells CASSTGNTEAFF. Written as DNA, the CDR3 is TGTGCCAGCAGTACAGGGAACACTGAAGCTTTCTTT.

The chain has TRBV25-1 and TRBJ2-2, with unresolved D. CDR3 length equals 13 residues. Looked up from germline, CDR1 is MGHDK and CDR2 is SYGVNS. The ends were cut back, 10 bases at V and 1 base at J, with 10 bases in the middle. The chain's CDR3 is CATGDQNTGELFF. DNA for the CDR3: TGTGCCACCGGAGATCAGAACACCGGGGAGCTGTTTTTT.

The genes are TRBV5-4 and TRBJ2-3; no clear D. The CDR3 is 12 amino acids. V lost 1 base to trimming and J lost 8 bases, with 8 bases between them. Germline V gene data show CDR1 as SGHNT and CDR2 as YYREEE (reference sequence). CDR3: CASSLLLSTQYF. CDR3 sequence (DNA): TGTGCCAGCAGCTTGCTGCTGAGTACGCAGTATTTT.

This clone was detected only a few times. The genes are TRBV6-2 or TRBV6-3 and TRBJ1-5, with a tentative D call TRBD1 (6 bases). V was pared by 6 bases and J by 3 bases, with 15 bases between. Germline V CDR1 and CDR2: MNHEY, SVGEGT. The CDR3 sequence is 15 residues long. The CDR3 loop is CASSDRYFDNQPQHF. CDR3 DNA sequence: TGTGCCAGCAGCGACAGGTACTTCGACAATCAGCCCCAGCATTTT.

This clone was seen a few times. The chain uses TRBV4-3 and TRBJ1-4; D is perhaps TRBD1 (5 bases). CDR3 length: 15 residues. Germline-derived CDR1 and CDR2 are LGHNA and YSLEER. Trimming took off 0 bases at V and 8 bases at J, with 13 bases between the two ends. DNA for the CDR3: TGCGCCAGCAGCCAAGATAGCGGGGGTAGGGAAAAACTGTTTTTT. Amino acids: CASSQDSGGREKLFF.

As DNA, the CDR3 is TGTGCCATCAGTGAGCTCGTTAGCGGGCAGGTCTACAATGAGCAGTTCTTC. The encoded protein is CAISELVSGQVYNEQFF. The chain couples TRBV10-3 to TRBJ2-1, with 7 nucleotides matching TRBD2. The CDR3 length is 17 residues. The ends lost 2 bases at V and 3 bases at J; junction bases unmatched: 10. The V gene's germline CDR1 is ENHRY and CDR2 SYGVKD.

V usage is TRBV6-2 or TRBV6-3 and J usage is TRBJ2-3; 7 bases line up with TRBD2. Germline trimming cut 2 bases from V and 2 bases from J; bases unmatched to any gene: 4. CDR1 is MNHEY and CDR2 is SVGEGT in the germline V gene. This CDR3 spans 15 amino acids. The DNA for the CDR3 is TGTGCCAGCAGTTACGCGGGAGCAGACACAGATACGCAGTATTTT. Translation: CASSYAGADTDTQYF.

The chain recombines TRBV5-1 with TRBJ2-5, with 7 bases fitting TRBD2. Germline-derived CDR1 and CDR2 are SGHRS and YFSETQ. The V and J ends lost 0 bases and 1 base, in that order; junction bases with no gene match: 6. The CDR3 has 16 amino acids. Here the CDR3 DNA reads TGCGCCAGCAGCTTGGCGGCTAGCGGTCCCCAAGAGACCCAGTACTTC. Translation: CASSLAASGPQETQYF.